This is a list of T cell receptor beta chains from one sample in a study of identical twins. TCRdb re-analysed the 5' RACE reads in MiXCR, keeping a single row per CDR3 protein. Of hundreds of thousands of distinct CDR3 sequences in the sample, around an eighth were seen once. These records were also assigned to another study, of yellow fever vaccine responses in identical twins.

Sequencing was carried out using PBMCs. The source is a woman aged 18-30 years in good health. Both conserved end residues are part of each CDR3. D genes are given only for firm matches. Rows give clone size only sometimes, using once, few, many, or a class for an expanded clone.

D gene | J gene | clone size | V gene | CDR3 DNA | CDR3 protein
TRBD1 | TRBJ2-5 | few | TRBV7-3 | TGTGCCAGCAGCCCCCAGACAGGGGGTGGAGAGACCCAGTACTTC | CASSPQTGGGETQYF
TRBD2 | TRBJ2-7 | few | TRBV14 | TGTGCCAGCAGCCAAGCGTCGCAGCGGGAAGGGTACGAGCAGTACTTC | CASSQASQREGYEQYF
TRBD1 | TRBJ2-2 | NA | TRBV5-1 | TGCGCCAGCAGCTTGGCCATGTGGACAGGAAGATCTAACACCGGGGAGCTGTTTTTT | CASSLAMWTGRSNTGELFF
NA | TRBJ1-2 | many | TRBV12-3/TRBV12-4 | TGTGCCAGCAGTTTAGGGCAGGGAGTTGGCTACACCTTC | CASSLGQGVGYTF
TRBD2 | TRBJ2-1 | many | TRBV7-9 | TGTGCCAGCAGCTTAGCATCCATAGCGGGGGGCCACAATGAGCAGTTCTTC | CASSLASIAGGHNEQFF
TRBD2 | TRBJ2-1 | NA | TRBV24-1 | TGTGCCACCAGTGATTTGACTAGCGGGAGAGAGTTCTTC | CATSDLTSGREFF
NA | TRBJ2-5 | few | TRBV20-1 | TGCAGTGCTAGAGACGGGGGCGTTGAGACCCAGTACTTC | CSARDGGVETQYF
TRBD1 | TRBJ1-5 | NA | TRBV6-1 | TGTGCCAGCAAAGGACAGGGGGGAAGAAATCAGCCCCAGCATTTT | CASKGQGGRNQPQHF
NA | TRBJ2-3 | many | TRBV5-1 | TGCGCCAGCAGCTTGGTCAGGGATACGCAGTATTTT | CASSLVRDTQYF
NA | TRBJ2-2 | NA | TRBV27 | TGTGCCAGCAGTTGGTCAGGGGTCACCGGGGAGCTGTTTTTT | CASSWSGVTGELFF
NA | TRBJ1-5 | NA | TRBV27 | TGTGCCAGCAGTTCCCGGAACAATCAGCCCCAGCATTTT | CASSSRNNQPQHF
NA | TRBJ1-3 | few | TRBV12-3/TRBV12-4 | TGTGCCAGCAGAGACCAGCCGGGAATCTCTGGAAACACCATATATTTT | CASRDQPGISGNTIYF
NA | TRBJ2-5 | few | TRBV6-2/TRBV6-3 | TGTGCCAGCAGTTACTCCCAAGGATCGGGACAACCCCGTGAGACCCAGTACTTC | CASSYSQGSGQPRETQYF
TRBD2 | TRBJ2-2 | NA | TRBV6-5 | TGTGCCAGCAGTTACCGACTAGCGGGAGGGGTAGGGGAGCTGTTTTTT | CASSYRLAGGVGELFF
NA | TRBJ2-2 | NA | TRBV5-8 | TGTGCCAGGAGAACCAGGGAGCTCTTTTTT | CARRTRELFF
TRBD1 | TRBJ2-1 | NA | TRBV7-8 | TGTGCCAGCAGCACACAGGGGGCCTCCTACAATGAGCAGTTCTTC | CASSTQGASYNEQFF
NA | TRBJ2-7 | many | TRBV12-3/TRBV12-4 | TGTGCCAGCAGTTTGCTGGTTGGTCGCTACGAGCAGTACTTC | CASSLLVGRYEQYF
NA | TRBJ2-7 | NA | TRBV21-1 | TGTGCCAGCAGCAAACTGGGCTACGAGCAGTACTTC | CASSKLGYEQYF
TRBD2 | TRBJ2-1 | NA | TRBV3-1 | TGTGCCAGCAGCCAAGGGGGGACTAGCGCCTACAATGAGCAGTTCTTC | CASSQGGTSAYNEQFF
TRBD2 | TRBJ2-1 | NA | TRBV24-1 | TGTGCCACCAGTGATTTTTTGGCTAGCGGGAGTATAAACAATGAGCAGTTCTTC | CATSDFLASGSINNEQFF
TRBD2 | TRBJ2-1 | NA | TRBV19 | TGTGCCAGTAGTACGATAGCGGGGATACCCAATGAGCAGTTCTTC | CASSTIAGIPNEQFF
NA | TRBJ1-2 | many | TRBV12-3/TRBV12-4 | TGTGCCAGCAGTTTGGACGACTATGGCTACACCTTC | CASSLDDYGYTF
TRBD1 | TRBJ2-4 | few | TRBV12-3/TRBV12-4 | TGTGCCAGCAGTTTTACCACAGGGGCCTTGGGGGCCAAAAACATTCAGTACTTC | CASSFTTGALGAKNIQYF
NA | TRBJ2-7 | few | TRBV6-6 | TGTGCCAGCAGTTGGAAGGGCTTCGAGCAGTACTTC | CASSWKGFEQYF
NA | TRBJ2-2 | NA | TRBV29-1 | NA | CSVGFGAGELFF
TRBD2 | TRBJ2-3 | many | TRBV7-9 | TGTGCCAGCAGCTCCCGGGGGGGCTGGACAGATACGCAGTATTTT | CASSSRGGWTDTQYF
NA | TRBJ1-1 | NA | TRBV12-3/TRBV12-4 | TGTGCCAGCGGCCCCCTGAGGAACACTGAAGCTTTCTTT | CASGPLRNTEAFF
NA | TRBJ1-1 | few | TRBV3-1 | TGTGCCAGCCTTTCCCATGGCGGGGCGCTTGGTTTT | CASLSHGGALGF
NA | TRBJ2-5 | NA | TRBV6-5 | TGTGCCAGCACAGGTTGGGAGACCCAGTACTTC | CASTGWETQYF
NA | TRBJ2-3 | few | TRBV6-2/TRBV6-3 | TGTGCCAGCACCAAGGTGGGGTCAAGCACAGATACGCAGTATTTT | CASTKVGSSTDTQYF
NA | TRBJ2-7 | few | TRBV6-1 | TGTGCCAGCAACTCCAACGGGGAACCTACCTACGAGCAGTACTTC | CASNSNGEPTYEQYF
NA | TRBJ2-2 | few | TRBV25-1 | TGTGCCAGTAAAAAAAGTGGCCAGGTCACCGGGGAGCTGTTTTTT | CASKKSGQVTGELFF
NA | TRBJ2-3 | NA | TRBV14 | TGTGCCAGCAGCCAAGTTGGGGCCACAACAGATACGCAGTATTTT | CASSQVGATTDTQYF
NA | TRBJ2-3 | few | TRBV20-1 | TGCAGTGCTATAAAGGGGTATGGCACAGATACGCAGTATTTT | CSAIKGYGTDTQYF
NA | TRBJ2-7 | many | TRBV10-3 | TGTGCCATCAGTGAGTCGTTAGGTTCCTACGAGCAGTACTTC | CAISESLGSYEQYF
TRBD1 | TRBJ2-1 | few | TRBV12-3/TRBV12-4 | TGTGCCAGCACTGAGGCCGGGACAGGGTACTACAATGAGCAGTTCTTC | CASTEAGTGYYNEQFF
NA | TRBJ2-3 | NA | TRBV28 | TGTGCCAGCATGTCTGGCGAGGGTACGCAGTATTTT | CASMSGEGTQYF
TRBD1 | TRBJ2-5 | NA | TRBV4-1 | TGCGCCAGCAGCCAATCGGACAGGCAAGAGACCCAGTACTTC | CASSQSDRQETQYF
NA | TRBJ2-5 | few | TRBV12-3/TRBV12-4 | TGTGCCAGCACCCATAACGCGTTGCAAGAGACCCAGTACTTC | CASTHNALQETQYF
NA | TRBJ2-1 | once | TRBV18 | TGTGCCAGCTCACCACCCTACGACAGGGCGGGAGATTGGCAGTTCTTC | CASSPPYDRAGDWQFF
TRBD2 | TRBJ2-2 | NA | TRBV12-3/TRBV12-4 | TGTGCCAGCAGTTTTTATCTAGCGGGGGGATTGAACACCGGGGAGCTGTTTTTT | CASSFYLAGGLNTGELFF
NA | TRBJ2-2 | NA | TRBV7-8 | TGTGCCAGCGAAACAGGGAACACCGGGGAGCTGTTTTTT | CASETGNTGELFF
NA | TRBJ2-5 | few | TRBV20-1 | TGCAGTGCCCCCTTCCGGGACTCAGAGACCCAGTACTTC | CSAPFRDSETQYF
TRBD1 | TRBJ2-1 | NA | TRBV9 | TGTGCCAGCAGCGTAGATCCGGGACAGGACAATGAGCAGTTCTTC | CASSVDPGQDNEQFF
NA | TRBJ1-3 | few | TRBV10-3 | TGTGCCATCAGCCTCGTCTTCTCTGGAAACACCATATATTTT | CAISLVFSGNTIYF
TRBD2 | TRBJ2-7 | NA | TRBV6-5 | TGTGCCAGCAGTTCCCCAGGGGGACTAGCGGCCGCCAAGGGCGGGGAGCAGTACTTC | CASSSPGGLAAAKGGEQYF
NA | TRBJ2-5 | few | TRBV9 | TGTGCCAGCAGCAAAGCGCCGTTTCCAGAGACCCAGTACTTC | CASSKAPFPETQYF
NA | TRBJ2-1 | NA | TRBV5-1 | TGCGCCAGCAGCGCGGGACAGATATACAATGAGCAGTTCTTC | CASSAGQIYNEQFF
NA | TRBJ2-5 | NA | TRBV28 | TGTGCCAGCAGTTTATACAGGGTGGGGAAAGAGACCCAGTACTTC | CASSLYRVGKETQYF
NA | TRBJ2-5 | few | TRBV5-1 | TGCGCCAGCAGCTTGATGGGTCAGCCCCTGGGAGAGACCCAGTACTTC | CASSLMGQPLGETQYF
NA | TRBJ1-2 | NA | TRBV5-1 | TGCGCCAGCAGCTTGGAGGTGGACTATGGCTACACCTTC | CASSLEVDYGYTF
TRBD2 | TRBJ2-1 | few | TRBV7-2 | TGTGCCAGCAGCTTGGATAGGACTAGCGGGAGTAATGAGCAGTTCTTC | CASSLDRTSGSNEQFF
NA | TRBJ2-7 | few | TRBV15 | TGTGCCACCAGCAGAAGTGAAAGCTCCTACGAGCAGTACTTC | CATSRSESSYEQYF
TRBD2 | TRBJ2-1 | few | TRBV20-1 | TGCAGTGCTAGAGATCTAGGGACTAGCTTGAGCTCCTACAATGAGCAGTTCTTC | CSARDLGTSLSSYNEQFF
NA | TRBJ1-2 | few | TRBV6-1 | TGTGCCAGCAGTGAAGGAGGTGGCTATGGCTACACCTTC | CASSEGGGYGYTF
NA | TRBJ1-1 | NA | TRBV6-5 | TGTGCCAGCAGTTACGTGGGGGTTGGGAGCACTGAAGCTTTCTTT | CASSYVGVGSTEAFF
TRBD2 | TRBJ2-5 | few | TRBV7-9 | TGTGCCAGCAGCCCACCCATGGCGGGAGGCAGAACAGAGACCCAGTACTTC | CASSPPMAGGRTETQYF
NA | TRBJ2-1 | few | TRBV6-2/TRBV6-3 | TGTGCCACCGAGAAGGTAGCTGAGCAGTTCTTC | CATEKVAEQFF
NA | TRBJ2-5 | few | TRBV23-1 | TGCGCCAGCAGTCGACTACAGGGTCAAGAGACCCAGTACTTC | CASSRLQGQETQYF